The 3 T cell receptor beta chains below all came from one sample that was sequenced in a study of vaccination and CD4 T cells after COVID-19. These receptors' targets are unknown. Sequenced with the Oncomine TCR Beta short-read assay was DNA taken from cultured CD4+ T cells. MiXCR, run by TCRdb on the PCR reads, gives a single entry per CDR3 protein. The table shows 20,000 to 25,000 distinct CDR3 sequences, with around 35% occurring only once. Specified treatment: roughly nine-day PBMC culture with coronavirus spike peptide pools or control peptides (ViraFEST assay). This material consisted of CD4+ T cells from blood, cultured in vitro, taken before SARS-CoV-2 vaccination. The receptor set was obtained from a human donor who had recovered from COVID-19.

This chain uses TRBV20-1 with TRBJ2-1, with 10 positions matching TRBD2. The CDR3 runs 16 residues. The V gene end was trimmed by 1 base and the J gene end by 8 bases; junction bases not matched to a gene: 11. Germline V gives CDR1 DFQATT, CDR2 SNEGSKA (reference sequence). The CDR3 DNA reads TGCAGTGCTAGAGTTCCAGCGGGGGGGCGGTGGGATGAGCAGTTCTTC. Translation gives CSARVPAGGRWDEQFF.

The gene calls are TRBV6-1 and TRBJ1-1, with 10 bases identical to TRBD1. The CDR3 is 15 residues long. CDR1 is MNHNS, CDR2 SASEGT, per germline. Trimming cost V 6 bases and J 6 bases; bases outside gene matches: 10. CDR3: CASRTGGALNSEAFF. DNA of the CDR3: TGTGCCAGCAGGACAGGGGGCGCTCTAAACTCTGAAGCTTTCTTT.

Here the CDR3 DNA reads TGTGCCTGGAGCGTCAGCTTCTCCTACAATGAGCAGTTCTTC. Protein sequence: CAWSVSFSYNEQFF. The V call is TRBV30, the J call TRBJ2-1; no firm D call. The CDR3 is made up of 14 amino acids. Per germline, CDR1 GTSNPN and CDR2 SVGIG (reference sequence). V was cut by 3 bases and J by 0 bases, with 9 bases left in between.